The 18 T cell receptor beta chains below all came from one sample that was sequenced in a study of blood T cells in healthy people across ages. A second PCR, run for about 7 to 11 cycles, used a sample-barcoded 5' primer plus a J-beta primer mix. One entry per CDR3 protein, called by TCRdb with MiXCR from the 5' RACE reads. In the table there are some 700,000 distinct CDR3 sequences, 22% of which are singletons. Material: blood. These receptors were collected from a man aged 65-85 years in good health.

The rearrangement links TRBV7-9 to TRBJ2-5, with D uncertain. The CDR3 length is 14 residues. CDR1 SEHNR and CDR2 FQNEAQ come from the germline V gene (reference sequence). Deletions cut 5 bases from V and 0 bases from J, with 10 bases between. CDR3 nucleotides: TGTGCCAGCAGCCGTACGATAGACCAAGAGACCCAGTACTTC. It translates to CASSRTIDQETQYF.

In DNA, the CDR3 is TGTGCCAGCACAGCAGGGGCACTATTGAATGAGCAGTTCTTC. The encoded protein is CASTAGALLNEQFF. The chain joins TRBV7-6 to TRBJ2-1; possibly TRBD1 for D (6 bases). Germline CDR1 and CDR2: SGHVS and FNYEAQ. V lost 7 bases and J lost 7, with 17 bases in between. The CDR3 extends over 14 amino acids.

The genes are TRBV20-1 and TRBJ2-1; TRBD2 aligns across 10 bases. V shed 3 bases and J 4 bases; nucleotides not matched to a gene: 9. Germline-derived CDR1 and CDR2 are DFQATT and SNEGSKA (reference sequence). CDR3 size: 16 residues. Written as DNA, the CDR3 is TGCAGTGCTAGGGCCTCTAGCGGGAGACGTTACAATGAGCAGTTCTTC. Translating gives CSARASSGRRYNEQFF.

In its sample, this clonotype was seen a few times. The chain couples TRBV19 to TRBJ2-3; a weak D match, TRBD2 (6 bases). Germline CDR1 reads LNHDA; CDR2 reads SQIVND (reference sequence). The CDR3 covers 13 residues. The germline V and J ends were trimmed by 7 bases and 6 bases, with 14 bases remaining between them. The CDR3 region has the DNA TGTGCCAGTATGCCGGAGGGCCCGGATACGCAGTATTTT. The encoded protein is CASMPEGPDTQYF.

This clonotype was picked up a small number of times. The V gene is TRBV20-1, the J gene TRBJ2-7, with no clear D. Germline lookup yields CDR1 DFQATT and CDR2 SNEGSKA (reference sequence). CDR3 length: 12 amino acids. The V gene lost 3 bases and the J gene lost 0 bases, with 6 bases spanning the gap. The CDR3 DNA reads TGCAGTGCTAGGGTGGACTCCTACGAGCAGTACTTC. Translated, it gives CSARVDSYEQYF.

The genes are TRBV7-7 and TRBJ1-3; D uncertain. Trimming left V 7 bases short and J 0 bases short, with 13 bases between. Germline CDR1 and CDR2: SSHAT and FNYEAQ (reference sequence). The CDR3 extends over 15 amino acids. The CDR3 protein is CASTFDRGSGNTIYF. For the CDR3, the DNA is TGTGCCAGCACCTTCGACCGCGGCTCTGGAAACACCATATATTTT.

V is TRBV29-1 and J is TRBJ1-3; possibly TRBD1 for D (5 bases). The V gene lost 5 bases and the J gene lost 2 bases, with 10 bases spanning the gap. The CDR3 loop spans 13 amino acids. Per the germline V gene, CDR1 is SQVTM and CDR2 is ANQGSEA. In DNA, the CDR3 is TGCAGCGTTCGCCAGGGACCTGGAAACACCATATATTTT. This encodes CSVRQGPGNTIYF.

The CDR3 region has the DNA TGTGCCAGCACCCCCTGGACAGAAAGCAATCAGCCCCAGCATTTT. Its translation: CASTPWTESNQPQHF. The chain carries TRBV6-2 or TRBV6-3 and TRBJ1-5; D perhaps matches TRBD1 (6 bases). CDR3 length: 15 residues. Trimming removed 7 bases at V and 1 base at J, with 14 bases between. Germline loops: CDR1 MNHEY, CDR2 SVGEGT.

The V call is TRBV20-1, the J call TRBJ2-5, with 7 bases lining up with TRBD2. Looked up from germline, CDR1 is DFQATT and CDR2 is SNEGSKA (reference sequence). V was clipped by 3 bases and J by 4 bases; unmatched bases: 5. The CDR3 length is 13 residues. The CDR3: CSARGEGRETQYF. The CDR3 DNA reads as TGCAGTGCTAGGGGGGAGGGTAGAGAGACCCAGTACTTC.

This clonotype was seen a handful of times. The chain recombines TRBV3-1 with TRBJ2-3; tentative D call: TRBD1 (6 bases). Germline CDR1 LGHDT, CDR2 YNNKEL (reference sequence). With 1 base removed from V and 0 bases from J, the gap between germline ends came to 17 bases. The CDR3 is made up of 18 amino acids. The CDR3 DNA sequence: TGTGCCAGCAGCCAAGGGGGGCCATTCAGCGGAAGCACAGATACGCAGTATTTT. The encoded protein is CASSQGGPFSGSTDTQYF.

The chain couples TRBV28 to TRBJ2-1, with a possible D match to TRBD2 (5 bases). CDR3 length: 16 amino acids. V was cut by 2 bases and J by 6 bases, with 17 bases left in between. The germline gives CDR1 MDHEN, CDR2 SYDVKM. CDR3 sequence: CASSLPTTRVRNEQFF. In DNA, the CDR3 is TGTGCCAGCAGTTTACCTACCACTAGGGTTCGCAATGAGCAGTTCTTC.

This clonotype was recorded a few times. The J gene is TRBJ1-4, the V gene TRBV20-1; 7 nucleotides match TRBD1. In germline, CDR1 is DFQATT, CDR2 SNEGSKA (reference sequence). There are 12 residues in the CDR3. V was pared by 7 bases and J by 6 bases, with 5 bases of the junction left unmatched. This CDR3 is CSGQGADEKLFF. The CDR3 bases are TGCAGTGGACAGGGAGCAGATGAAAAACTGTTTTTT.

This clonotype was seen only a few times. This chain links TRBV29-1 with TRBJ2-3; D tentatively fits TRBD1 or TRBD2 (5 bases each). Germline loops: CDR1 SQVTM, CDR2 ANQGSEA. This CDR3 contains 11 residues. V lost 8 bases to trimming and J lost 9 bases, with 15 bases between them. The CDR3 sequence: CSPAWGRTQYF. CDR3 nucleotides: TGCAGCCCCGCCTGGGGGAGAACGCAGTATTTT.

This clonotype was counted ten times or more. The CDR3 nucleotides read TGTGCCAGCAGTCCCCTTACTAGCGAACTTGACAATGAGCAGTTCTTC. Protein sequence: CASSPLTSELDNEQFF. The chain uses TRBV12-3 or TRBV12-4 and TRBJ2-1; 7 nucleotides agree with TRBD2. This CDR3 contains 16 residues. The V gene end was trimmed by 5 bases and the J gene end by 5 bases; junction bases not matched to a gene: 12.

V usage is TRBV15 and J usage is TRBJ2-6, with TRBD1 matching 8 bases. This CDR3 has 17 amino acids. V was pared by 4 bases and J by 1 base, with 6 bases of the junction left unmatched. Germline V gives CDR1 LNHNV, CDR2 YYDKDF (reference sequence). The chain's CDR3 is CATSKDRGRSGANVLTF. CDR3 nucleotide sequence: TGTGCCACCAGCAAAGACAGGGGTCGGTCTGGGGCCAACGTCCTGACTTTC.

The chain employs TRBV20-1 and TRBJ2-5; D call uncertain. In germline, CDR1 is DFQATT, CDR2 SNEGSKA (reference sequence). The CDR3 consists of 11 residues. The V end was cut by 2 bases, the J end by 5 bases, with 6 bases between. The CDR3 loop reads CSARYGETQYF. The CDR3 nucleotides read TGCAGTGCTAGATACGGGGAGACCCAGTACTTC.

This clonotype was observed a handful of times. It is likely a read error, because the conserved phenylalanine at the end of the CDR3 is missing. The CDR3 nucleotides are TGTGCCAGCAGTTTAAAGGGGTATGGCTACACCCTC. As protein: CASSLKGYGYTL. The rearrangement uses TRBV28 and TRBJ1-2, with D possibly TRBD1 on 5 matching bases. Trimming removed 2 bases at V and 5 bases at J, with 6 bases between. Germline values: CDR1 MDHEN, CDR2 SYDVKM. CDR3 length equals 12 residues.

The J gene is TRBJ2-3, the V gene TRBV2, with unresolved D. V lost 4 bases to trimming and J lost 6 bases, with 11 bases between them. Per germline, CDR1 SNHLY and CDR2 FYNNEI. CDR3 length equals 13 residues. The CDR3: CASSAERSDTQYF. In DNA, the CDR3 is TGTGCCAGCAGTGCGGAGCGCTCCGATACGCAGTATTTT.